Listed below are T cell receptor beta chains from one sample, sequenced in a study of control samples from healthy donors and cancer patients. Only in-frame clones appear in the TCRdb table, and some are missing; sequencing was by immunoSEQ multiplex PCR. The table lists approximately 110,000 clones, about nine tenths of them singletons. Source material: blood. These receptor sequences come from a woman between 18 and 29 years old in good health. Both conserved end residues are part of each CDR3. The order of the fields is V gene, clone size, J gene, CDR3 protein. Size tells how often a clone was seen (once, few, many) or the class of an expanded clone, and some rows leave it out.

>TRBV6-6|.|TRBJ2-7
CASTPAGLSEQYF
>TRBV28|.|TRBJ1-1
CASTQGLGTEAFF
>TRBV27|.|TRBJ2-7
CASMGQSYEQYF
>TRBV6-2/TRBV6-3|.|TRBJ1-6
CASSYSGATGVNSPLHF
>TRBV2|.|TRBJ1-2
CASNPGLYGYTF
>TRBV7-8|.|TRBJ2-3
CASSLGVLAGGTDTQYF
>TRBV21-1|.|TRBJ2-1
CASSRTRPSPSYNEQFF
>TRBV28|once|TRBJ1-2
CASSSAGDYGYTF
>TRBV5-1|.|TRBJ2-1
CASSYGTSGYNEQFF
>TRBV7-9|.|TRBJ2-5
CASSPVGRIQETQYF
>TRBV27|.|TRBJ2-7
CASSSEGQGLAGGHYEQYF
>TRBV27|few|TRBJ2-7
CAVKKNRGAYEQYF
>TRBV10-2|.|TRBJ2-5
CASSGGSRETQYF
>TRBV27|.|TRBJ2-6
CASSRLTGQTGANVLTF
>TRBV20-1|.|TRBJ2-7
CSASDPGPGSHEQYF
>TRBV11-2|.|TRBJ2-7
CASSFLAYEQYF
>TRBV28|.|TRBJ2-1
CATSSGVSSYNEQFF
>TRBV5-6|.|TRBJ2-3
CASSPRVGSVTDTQYF
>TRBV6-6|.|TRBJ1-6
CASSRRQVSSNSPLHF
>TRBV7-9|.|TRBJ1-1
CASSFGGNTEAFF
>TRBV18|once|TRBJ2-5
CASRPTTGAETQYF
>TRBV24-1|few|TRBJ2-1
CATSDSQPAVNEQFF
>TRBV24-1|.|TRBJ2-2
CATSDFGELFF
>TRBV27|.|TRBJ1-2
CASSSRPGQTSYGYTF
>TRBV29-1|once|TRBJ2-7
CSVVGVLNQGYEQYF
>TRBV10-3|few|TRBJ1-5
CAISEPRQGGGNQPQHF
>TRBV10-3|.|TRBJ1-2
CAISGSPGTGAGYTF
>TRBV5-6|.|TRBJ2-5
CASSLRQGGALYF
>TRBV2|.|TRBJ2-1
CASRPTSGGFRATNEQFF
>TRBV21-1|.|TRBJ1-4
CASSKVWGGTKGTNEKLFF
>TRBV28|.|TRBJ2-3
CASSLMREVKYF